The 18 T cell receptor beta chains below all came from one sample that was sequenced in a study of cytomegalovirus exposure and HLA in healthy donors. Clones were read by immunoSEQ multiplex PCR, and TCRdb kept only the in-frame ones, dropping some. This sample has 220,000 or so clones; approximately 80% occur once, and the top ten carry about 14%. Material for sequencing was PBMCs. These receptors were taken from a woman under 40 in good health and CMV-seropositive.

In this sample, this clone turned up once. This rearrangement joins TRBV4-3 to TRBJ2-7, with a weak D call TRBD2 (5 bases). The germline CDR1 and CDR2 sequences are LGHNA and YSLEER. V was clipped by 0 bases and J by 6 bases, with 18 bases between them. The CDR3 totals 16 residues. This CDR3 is CASSQDRRSATGEQYF. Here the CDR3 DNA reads TGCGCCAGCAGCCAAGACAGGAGGAGTGCTACTGGCGAGCAGTACTTC.

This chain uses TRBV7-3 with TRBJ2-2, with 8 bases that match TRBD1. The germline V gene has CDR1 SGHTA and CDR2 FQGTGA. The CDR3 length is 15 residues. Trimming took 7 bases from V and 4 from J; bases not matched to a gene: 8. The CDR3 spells CASKTTGAGTGELFF. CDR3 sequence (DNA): TGTGCCAGCAAGACGACAGGGGCCGGCACCGGGGAGCTGTTTTTT.

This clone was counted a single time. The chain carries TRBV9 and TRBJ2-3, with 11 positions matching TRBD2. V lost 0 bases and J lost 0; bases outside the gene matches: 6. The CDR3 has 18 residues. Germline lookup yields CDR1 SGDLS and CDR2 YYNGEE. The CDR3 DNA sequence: TGTGCCAGCAGCGTAGCCGGGACTAGCGGTTCTAGCACAGATACGCAGTATTTT. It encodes CASSVAGTSGSSTDTQYF.

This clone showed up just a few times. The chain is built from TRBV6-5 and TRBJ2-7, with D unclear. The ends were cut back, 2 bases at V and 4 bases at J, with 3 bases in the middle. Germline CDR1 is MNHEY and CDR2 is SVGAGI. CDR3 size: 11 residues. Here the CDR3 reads CASSYAYEQYF. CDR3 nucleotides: TGTGCCAGCAGTTACGCGTACGAGCAGTACTTC.

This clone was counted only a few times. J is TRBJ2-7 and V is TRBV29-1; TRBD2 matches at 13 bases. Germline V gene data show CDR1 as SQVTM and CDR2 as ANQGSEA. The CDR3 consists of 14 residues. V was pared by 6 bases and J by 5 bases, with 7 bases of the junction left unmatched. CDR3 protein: CSVYGTSGTNEQYF. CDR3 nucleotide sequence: TGCAGCGTATACGGGACTAGCGGGACCAACGAGCAGTACTTC.

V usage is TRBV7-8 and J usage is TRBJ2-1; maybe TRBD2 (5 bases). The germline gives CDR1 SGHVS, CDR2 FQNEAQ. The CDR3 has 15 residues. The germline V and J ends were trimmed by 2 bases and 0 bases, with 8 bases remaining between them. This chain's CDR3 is CASSLPGSSYNEQFF. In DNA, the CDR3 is TGTGCCAGCAGCTTACCGGGGAGCTCCTACAATGAGCAGTTCTTC. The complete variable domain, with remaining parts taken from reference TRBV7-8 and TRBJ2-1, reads GAGVSQSPRYKVAKRGQDVALRCDPISGHVSLFWYQQALGQGPEFLTYFQNEAQLDKSGLPSDRFFAERPEGSVSTLKIQRTQQEDSAVYLCASSLPGSSYNEQFFGPGTRLTVL.

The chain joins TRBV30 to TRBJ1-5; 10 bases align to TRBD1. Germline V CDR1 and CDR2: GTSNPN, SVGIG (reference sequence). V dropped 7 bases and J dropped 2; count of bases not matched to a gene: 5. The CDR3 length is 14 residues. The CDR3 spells CASTGTGGNQPQHF. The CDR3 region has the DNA TGTGCCTCCACCGGGACAGGGGGCAATCAGCCCCAGCATTTT.

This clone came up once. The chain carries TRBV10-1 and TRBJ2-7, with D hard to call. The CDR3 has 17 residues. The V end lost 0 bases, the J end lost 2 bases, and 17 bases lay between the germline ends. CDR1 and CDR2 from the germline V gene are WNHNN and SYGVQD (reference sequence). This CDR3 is CASSESRSFDRTYEQYF. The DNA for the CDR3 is TGCGCCAGCAGTGAGTCTCGTTCGTTCGATAGGACCTACGAGCAGTACTTC.

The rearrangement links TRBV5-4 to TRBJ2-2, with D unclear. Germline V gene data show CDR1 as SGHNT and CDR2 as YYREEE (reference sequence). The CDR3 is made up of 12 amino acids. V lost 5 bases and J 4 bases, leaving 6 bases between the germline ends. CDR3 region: CASRSATGELFF. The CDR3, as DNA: TGTGCCAGCAGATCGGCCACCGGGGAGCTGTTTTTT.

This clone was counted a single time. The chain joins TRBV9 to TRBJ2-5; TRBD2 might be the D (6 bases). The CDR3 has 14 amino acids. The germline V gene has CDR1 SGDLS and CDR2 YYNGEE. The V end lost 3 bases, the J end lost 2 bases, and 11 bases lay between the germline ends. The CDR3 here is CASSEAGLQETQYF. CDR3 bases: TGTGCCAGCAGCGAGGCGGGACTTCAAGAGACCCAGTACTTC.

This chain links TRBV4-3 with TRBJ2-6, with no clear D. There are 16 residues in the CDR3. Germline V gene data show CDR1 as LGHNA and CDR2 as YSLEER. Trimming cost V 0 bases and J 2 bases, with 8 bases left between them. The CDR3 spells CASSQDYQTGANVLTF. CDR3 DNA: TGCGCCAGCAGCCAAGATTACCAAACTGGGGCCAACGTCCTGACTTTC.

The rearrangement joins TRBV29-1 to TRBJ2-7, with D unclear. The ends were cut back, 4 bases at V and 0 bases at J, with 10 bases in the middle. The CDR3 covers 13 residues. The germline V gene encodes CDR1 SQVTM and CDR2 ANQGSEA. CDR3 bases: TGCAGCGTTGTAACCCCCATCTCCTACGAGCAGTACTTC. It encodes CSVVTPISYEQYF.

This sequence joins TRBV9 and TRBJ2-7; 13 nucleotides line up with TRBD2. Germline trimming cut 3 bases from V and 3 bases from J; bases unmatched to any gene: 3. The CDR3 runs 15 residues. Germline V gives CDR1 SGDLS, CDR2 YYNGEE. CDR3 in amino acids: CASSATSGRDYEQYF. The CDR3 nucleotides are TGTGCCAGCAGCGCCACTAGCGGGAGGGACTACGAGCAGTACTTC.

The CDR3 DNA follows: TGTGCCAGCAGGGTGGCGTCAGGGGGCTACACGAGCAATCAGCCCCAGCATTTT. It yields the protein CASRVASGGYTSNQPQHF. V and J are TRBV28 and TRBJ1-5, with 8 bases identical to TRBD1. The CDR3 runs 18 residues. CDR1 is MDHEN, CDR2 SYDVKM, per germline. J was trimmed by 1 base and V by 6 bases; bases with no gene match: 14. The full variable domain, rest sourced from reference TRBV28 and TRBJ1-5, is DVKVTQSSRYLVKRTGEKVFLECVQDMDHENMFWYRQDPGLGLRLIYFSYDVKMKEKGDIPEGYSVSREKKERFSLILESASTNQTSMYLCASRVASGGYTSNQPQHFGDGTRLSIL.

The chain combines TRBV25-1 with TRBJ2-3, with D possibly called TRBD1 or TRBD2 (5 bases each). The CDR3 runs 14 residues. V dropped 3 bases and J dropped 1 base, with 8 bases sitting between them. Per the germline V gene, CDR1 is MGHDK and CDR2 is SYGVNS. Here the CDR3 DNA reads TGTGCCAGCAGTGAGGGGGTCGGCACAGATACGCAGTATTTT. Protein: CASSEGVGTDTQYF.

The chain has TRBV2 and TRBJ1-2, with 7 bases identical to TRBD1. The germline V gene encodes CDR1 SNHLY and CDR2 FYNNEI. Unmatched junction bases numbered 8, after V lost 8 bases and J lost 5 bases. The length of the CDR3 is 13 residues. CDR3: CASGGQRVYGYTF. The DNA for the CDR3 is TGTGCCAGCGGGGGACAGCGAGTTTATGGCTACACCTTC.

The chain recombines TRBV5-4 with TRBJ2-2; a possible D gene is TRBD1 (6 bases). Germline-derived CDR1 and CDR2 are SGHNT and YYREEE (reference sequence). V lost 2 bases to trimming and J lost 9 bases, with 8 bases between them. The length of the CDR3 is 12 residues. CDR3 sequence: CASSFDRRELFF. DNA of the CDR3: TGTGCCAGCAGCTTTGACAGGCGGGAGCTGTTTTTT.

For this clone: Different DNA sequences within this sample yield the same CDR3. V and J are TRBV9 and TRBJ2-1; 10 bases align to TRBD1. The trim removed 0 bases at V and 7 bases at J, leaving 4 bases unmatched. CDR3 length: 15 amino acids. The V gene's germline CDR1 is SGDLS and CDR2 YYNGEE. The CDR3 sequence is CASSVGTGGLNEQFF. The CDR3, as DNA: TGTGCCAGCAGCGTAGGGACAGGGGGACTAAATGAGCAGTTCTTC.